Listed here are 19 T cell receptor beta chains from one sample, sequenced in a study of human T cells and chemical hapten exposure. Time point defined: pre-sensitization, week 0. Treatment reported: therapeutic diphenylcyclopropenone sensitization with weekly scalp DPC. TCRdb reanalysed the RACE reads using MiXCR and keeps one entry per CDR3 protein. The table includes 250,000 or so distinct CDR3 sequences, approximately 7.5% detected once. Sequenced material: whole blood, taken in connection with sensitization to the hapten diphenylcyclopropenone (DPC). The receptors originated from a man younger than 35 with alopecia areata. Some clones in this sample may be carry-over from other donors' samples.

The chain links TRBV20-1 to TRBJ2-1; possibly TRBD1 for D (5 bases). The CDR3 spans 16 residues. V dropped 3 bases and J dropped 0 bases, with 15 bases sitting between them. CDR1 is DFQATT, CDR2 SNEGSKA, per germline (reference sequence). CDR3 nucleotides: TGCAGTGCTAGTGTACAGGTTCGATTCTCCTACAATGAGCAGTTCTTC. Translated: CSASVQVRFSYNEQFF.

V gene TRBV6-2 or TRBV6-3 combines with J gene TRBJ1-5; D uncertain. Germline assignment: CDR1 MNHEY and CDR2 SVGEGT. V dropped 7 bases and J dropped 2 bases, with 9 bases sitting between them. CDR3 length equals 13 residues. The chain's CDR3 is CASTRAGNQPQHF. For the CDR3, the DNA is TGTGCCAGCACCCGGGCAGGCAATCAGCCCCAGCATTTT.

At least ten counts were recorded for this clonotype. This chain joins TRBV6-2 or TRBV6-3 and TRBJ1-6; D call uncertain. Deletions cut 11 bases from V and 3 bases from J, with 14 bases between. Germline V gene sequence: CDR1 MNHEY, CDR2 SVGEGT. This CDR3 is 14 amino acids long. The CDR3 DNA is TGTGCCGCTCGGGCGGAAGGCTATAATTCACCCCTCCACTTT. Its protein is CAARAEGYNSPLHF.

This clonotype has more than one count but fewer than ten. The chain couples TRBV10-3 to TRBJ1-1, with no clear D. V was pared by 6 bases and J by 2 bases, with 13 bases between. Germline CDR1 and CDR2: ENHRY and SYGVKD. CDR3 size: 14 residues. CDR3 bases: TGTGCCATCAGGGATCCCAGGAGCAACACTGAAGCTTTCTTT. Translation: CAIRDPRSNTEAFF.

This clonotype appeared a few times. The gene calls are TRBV20-1 and TRBJ2-7, with D hard to call. V lost 3 bases to trimming and J lost 3 bases, with 12 bases between them. The CDR3 consists of 13 residues. The germline gives CDR1 DFQATT, CDR2 SNEGSKA (reference sequence). CDR3 sequence reads: CSASVSRFYEQYF. CDR3 in DNA: TGCAGTGCTAGCGTCAGCCGATTCTACGAGCAGTACTTC.

In its sample, this clonotype was seen a few times. V and J are TRBV4-3 and TRBJ1-1; maybe TRBD1 (5 bases). This CDR3 has 15 residues. Germline V gene lookup returns CDR1 LGHNA and CDR2 YSLEER. Trimming pared 0 bases from V and 0 bases from J, leaving 8 bases between. The CDR3 region has the DNA TGCGCCAGCAGCCAAGATGGGGGGATGAACACTGAAGCTTTCTTT. This sequence encodes CASSQDGGMNTEAFF.

This clonotype was recorded a few times. For the CDR3, the DNA is TGCGCCAGCAGCCAAGTTAATAGCGGGGGGGCTGAAGATACGCAGTATTTT. Protein: CASSQVNSGGAEDTQYF. V usage is TRBV4-3 and J usage is TRBJ2-3; TRBD2 agrees at 11 bases. V lost 1 base to trimming and J lost 5 bases; unmatched junction nucleotides: 8. This CDR3 is 17 amino acids long. Germline CDR1 is LGHNA and CDR2 is YSLEER.

The chain is built from TRBV7-2 and TRBJ2-4, with 7 bases that match TRBD2. Germline V gene sequence: CDR1 SGHTA, CDR2 FQGNSA. This CDR3 is 14 amino acids long. Trimming took 2 bases from V and 4 from J; bases not matched to a gene: 2. The CDR3 is CASSLLAVKNIQYF. CDR3 nucleotide sequence: TGTGCCAGCAGCTTACTAGCGGTGAAAAACATTCAGTACTTC. The full variable domain, with the rest looked up from reference TRBV7-2 and TRBJ2-4, is GAGVSQSPSNKVTEKGKDVELRCDPISGHTALYWYRQSLGQGLEFLIYFQGNSAPDKSGLPSDRFSAERTGGSVSTLTIQRTQQEDSAVYLCASSLLAVKNIQYFGAGTRLSVL.

The chain joins TRBV10-3 to TRBJ2-6; the D gene is possibly TRBD1 (6 bases). The V and J ends lost 10 bases and 0 bases respectively, with 25 bases between them. Looked up from germline, CDR1 is ENHRY and CDR2 is SYGVKD. The CDR3 runs to 19 residues. The CDR3 DNA reads as TGTGCCAGCGGAGAAATTCGACAGGCCTCTAGCTCTGGGGCCAACGTCCTGACTTTC. Amino acid sequence: CASGEIRQASSSGANVLTF.

The chain links TRBV4-1 to TRBJ1-1; TRBD1 agrees at 9 bases. The V segment lost 3 bases and the J segment 4 bases; nucleotides outside the gene matches: 6. The CDR3 extends over 15 amino acids. Germline V gene lookup returns CDR1 MGHRA and CDR2 YSYEKL. The CDR3 reads CASSHGQGFSTEAFF. CDR3 nucleotides: TGCGCCAGCAGCCACGGACAGGGGTTTTCCACTGAAGCTTTCTTT.

Remarks on this clonotype: This CDR3 fails to terminate in the conserved phenylalanine or tryptophan, so it likely reflects a read error. The rearrangement uses TRBV6-6 and TRBJ2-7, with a possible D match to TRBD1 (6 bases). V was shortened by 5 bases and J by 2 bases, with 13 bases between the two germline ends. Germline CDR1 is MNHNY and CDR2 is SVGAGI (reference sequence). This CDR3 contains 14 residues. CDR3 loop: CASSSAGAPYEQYS. In DNA form, the CDR3 reads TGTGCCAGCAGTAGCGCAGGGGCCCCCTACGAGCAGTACTCC.

The rearrangement links TRBV4-3 to TRBJ2-2; a possible D gene is TRBD2 (6 bases). Trimming took 1 base from V and 5 from J, leaving 20 bases between them. CDR3 size: 18 residues. Per germline, CDR1 LGHNA and CDR2 YSLEER. The CDR3 DNA reads TGCGCCAGCAGCCAAGGGTACCGTGGAGGGGTGAGGACCGGGGAGCTGTTTTTT. Translation: CASSQGYRGGVRTGELFF.

This clonotype appeared a single time. The genes are TRBV20-1 and TRBJ2-7; D is uncertain. Trimming took off 5 bases at V and 6 bases at J, with 20 bases between the two ends. This CDR3 comprises 14 residues. Germline V gene data show CDR1 as DFQATT and CDR2 as SNEGSKA (reference sequence). The CDR3, as DNA: TGCAGTGCTGAGACGAAGGGCGGAGTATCCGAGCAGTACTTC. Residues: CSAETKGGVSEQYF.

In its sample, this clonotype was seen many times. CDR3 nucleotide sequence: TGTGCCAGCAGCTTAGCAGCCACTGGGGCCAACGTCCTGACTTTC. It codes for CASSLAATGANVLTF. The rearrangement links TRBV7-2 to TRBJ2-6; D unresolved. The germline V gene has CDR1 SGHTA and CDR2 FQGNSA. The CDR3 totals 15 residues. With 0 bases removed from V and 2 bases from J, the gap between germline ends came to 5 bases.

A few counts support this clonotype. This CDR3 is CASSPDKRTGSTDTQYF. The CDR3 DNA sequence: TGTGCCAGCTCACCGGATAAGAGGACAGGGAGCACAGATACGCAGTATTTT. This rearrangement joins TRBV18 to TRBJ2-3, with TRBD1 identical over 8 bases. J gave up 0 bases and V 3 bases, and 8 bases lay outside the gene matches. Germline CDR1 is KGHSH and CDR2 is LQKENI. The CDR3 length is 17 residues.

This clonotype showed up just a few times. V gene TRBV6-2 or TRBV6-3 combines with J gene TRBJ1-1, with a weak D call TRBD1 (6 bases). Germline V gene sequence: CDR1 MNHEY, CDR2 SVGEGT. The CDR3 totals 16 residues. V was shortened by 2 bases and J by 2 bases, with 15 bases between the two germline ends. The CDR3 region is CASSYPAGEFNTEAFF. CDR3 DNA: TGTGCCAGCAGTTACCCCGCAGGGGAGTTTAACACTGAAGCTTTCTTT.

This clonotype was seen a few times. The gene calls are TRBV12-3 or TRBV12-4 and TRBJ2-3; maybe TRBD1 (6 bases). The CDR3 spans 14 residues. The germline V and J ends were trimmed by 6 bases and 0 bases, with 10 bases remaining between them. Here the CDR3 reads CASRMTGSTDTQYF. In nucleotides, the CDR3 is TGTGCCAGCAGGATGACAGGAAGCACAGATACGCAGTATTTT.

This clonotype has more than one count but fewer than ten. The V and J genes are TRBV11-2 and TRBJ2-1, with 9 bases aligning to TRBD2. V trimming: 5 bases; J trimming: 3 bases; junction bases outside the gene matches: 14. This CDR3 is 18 amino acids long. Germline loops: CDR1 SGHAT, CDR2 FQNNGV. As DNA, the CDR3 is TGTGCCAGCAGCAGCTTAAGCCTAGCGGGGAGCCTCTACAATGAGCAGTTCTTC. This translates into CASSSLSLAGSLYNEQFF.

This clonotype occurred a few times. This sequence joins TRBV5-1 and TRBJ1-1, with D perhaps TRBD1 (6 bases). CDR1 SGHRS and CDR2 YFSETQ come from the germline V gene. This CDR3 comprises 16 residues. V dropped 0 bases and J dropped 1 base, with 13 bases sitting between them. CDR3 nucleotides: TGCGCCAGCAGCTTGGGACGGGCGGGGGCGAACACTGAAGCTTTCTTT. This sequence encodes CASSLGRAGANTEAFF.